What follows are 21 T cell receptor beta chains derived from one specimen sequenced in a study of blood T cell repertoires in COVID-19. The table came from immunoSEQ multiplex PCR; TCRdb's copy has only in-frame clones and leaves some out. Found here are about 40,000 clones, about 86% of them singletons; the top ten hold 2.6%. Sample: peripheral blood. These TCRs come from a woman aged 55-70 years with acute or convalescent COVID-19.

The V and J genes are TRBV7-3 and TRBJ2-3; no firm D call. The V gene's germline CDR1 is SGHTA and CDR2 FQGTGA. This CDR3 spans 13 amino acids. Trimming removed 2 bases from V and 4 bases from J, with 7 bases in between. The CDR3 spells CASSLSLPDTQYF. Here the CDR3 DNA reads TGTGCCAGCAGCTTATCTCTCCCAGATACGCAGTATTTT.

The chain combines TRBV19 with TRBJ2-6; no definite D call. CDR1 is LNHDA and CDR2 is SQIVND in the germline V gene (reference sequence). CDR3 length equals 15 residues. V was cut by 4 bases and J by 0 bases, with 7 bases left in between. The DNA for the CDR3 is TGTGCCAGTAGTAGCCGGAGCTCTGGGGCCAACGTCCTGACTTTC. Its protein product is CASSSRSSGANVLTF.

The chain carries TRBV20-1 and TRBJ2-5; possibly TRBD2 for D (5 bases). Per the germline V gene, CDR1 is DFQATT and CDR2 is SNEGSKA (reference sequence). The CDR3 is made up of 12 amino acids. V lost 3 bases and J lost 4, with 9 bases in between. CDR3 sequence: CSASRGRETQYF. The CDR3 coding sequence is TGCAGTGCTAGTCGGGGAAGAGAGACCCAGTACTTC.

The chain joins TRBV18 to TRBJ1-2, with 7 bases identical to TRBD1. Germline CDR1 is KGHSH and CDR2 is LQKENI. CDR3 size: 13 residues. V lost 8 bases, J lost 8 bases, and 11 bases stayed unmatched. CDR3 coding DNA: TGTGCCAGCGATCCACGACGGACAGGCGGCTACACCTTC. Translating it yields CASDPRRTGGYTF.

The V and J genes are TRBV2 and TRBJ1-2; D might be TRBD1 (5 bases). The CDR3 is made up of 13 amino acids. The germline V gene has CDR1 SNHLY and CDR2 FYNNEI. V lost 6 bases, J lost 5 bases, and 13 bases lay in between. In DNA form, the CDR3 reads TGTGCCAGCAGGAAGGGGATGGGGTATGGCTACACCTTC. Its protein is CASRKGMGYGYTF.

This chain links TRBV5-1 with TRBJ2-5, with 10 nucleotides matching TRBD2. CDR1 is SGHRS, CDR2 YFSETQ, per germline. This CDR3 region has 14 residues. Trimming cost V 3 bases and J 5 bases; bases outside gene matches: 4. The CDR3 region is CASSSKTSGETQYF. The CDR3 DNA follows: TGCGCCAGCAGCTCGAAGACTAGCGGGGAGACCCAGTACTTC.

The rearrangement joins TRBV5-1 to TRBJ1-2, with D perhaps TRBD1 (6 bases). Between the trimmed V and J ends, which lost 1 base and 2 bases, there was a span of 12 bases. Germline CDR1 reads SGHRS; CDR2 reads YFSETQ. This CDR3 has 15 amino acids. The chain's CDR3 is CASSLQQGWNYGYTF. CDR3 DNA sequence: TGCGCCAGCAGCTTGCAACAGGGCTGGAACTATGGCTACACCTTC. Full variable domain (rest looked up from reference TRBV5-1 and TRBJ1-2): KAGVTQTPRYLIKTRGQQVTLSCSPISGHRSVSWYQQTPGQGLQFLFEYFSETQRNKGNFPGRFSGRQFSNSRSEMNVSTLELGDSALYLCASSLQQGWNYGYTFGSGTRLTVV.

V and J are TRBV3-1 (or the pseudogene TRBV3-2) and TRBJ2-6; 7 bases are a match to TRBD1. The CDR3 has 17 amino acids. V dropped 4 bases and J dropped 2; count of bases not matched to a gene: 8. From germline, CDR1 is LGHDT and CDR2 YNNKEL (reference sequence). In DNA, the CDR3 is TGTGCCAGCAGCCCAAGGACAGGCACCCCTGGGGCCAACGTCCTGACTTTC. It codes for CASSPRTGTPGANVLTF.

The genes are TRBV20-1 and TRBJ2-3; TRBD2 matches 9 bases. CDR3 length: 18 amino acids. V was clipped by 3 bases and J by 6 bases; unmatched bases: 19. Germline V CDR1 and CDR2: DFQATT, SNEGSKA (reference sequence). The CDR3 is CSASVSPGLALSGDTQYF. Written as DNA, the CDR3 is TGCAGTGCTAGTGTCTCGCCGGGACTAGCCTTGTCTGGGGATACGCAGTATTTT.

V usage is TRBV5-6 and J usage is TRBJ2-7; 14 bases are shared with TRBD2. CDR1 and CDR2 (germline): SGHDT, YYEEEE. The CDR3 is made up of 17 amino acids. J lost 5 bases, V lost 0 bases, and 7 bases had no gene match. CDR3 in amino acids: CASSLGGTSGSVNEQYF. The CDR3, as DNA: TGTGCCAGCAGCTTGGGGGGGACTAGCGGGAGCGTAAACGAGCAGTACTTC. Based on the CDR3 plus reference TRBV5-6 and TRBJ2-7, the full variable domain is DAGVTQSPTHLIKTRGQQVTLRCSPKSGHDTVSWYQQALGQGPQFIFQYYEEEERQRGNFPDRFSGHQFPNYSSELNVNALLLGDSALYLCASSLGGTSGSVNEQYFGPGTRLTVT.

The V and J genes are TRBV11-2 and TRBJ2-1, with a tentative D call TRBD2 (6 bases). The CDR3 has 17 amino acids. Trimming stripped 0 bases from V and 0 bases from J, with 12 bases between. Germline loops: CDR1 SGHAT, CDR2 FQNNGV. Here the CDR3 DNA reads TGTGCCAGCAGCTTAGATCGGGACTCGATCTCCTACAATGAGCAGTTCTTC. This codes for CASSLDRDSISYNEQFF.

The chain has TRBV7-2 and TRBJ2-3; maybe TRBD1 (7 bases). The V and J ends lost 0 bases and 2 bases respectively, with 15 bases between them. CDR1 SGHTA and CDR2 FQGNSA come from the germline V gene. The CDR3 is made up of 17 amino acids. CDR3 loop: CASSLALAGGTTDTQYF. The CDR3 bases are TGTGCCAGCAGCTTAGCGTTAGCAGGGGGGACCACAGATACGCAGTATTTT.

The chain joins TRBV7-3 to TRBJ2-1; D is perhaps TRBD1 (6 bases). Trimming removed 4 bases at V and 2 bases at J, with 12 bases between. This CDR3 contains 15 residues. Per germline, CDR1 SGHTA and CDR2 FQGTGA. The chain's CDR3 is CASSYLGAAYNEQFF. CDR3 coding DNA: TGTGCCAGCAGCTACCTGGGGGCGGCCTACAATGAGCAGTTCTTC.

DNA of the CDR3: TGTGCCAGCAGTATTAAGCAGGGGGCGGGCGAGCAGTACTTC. Its translation is CASSIKQGAGEQYF. This rearrangement joins TRBV6-5 to TRBJ2-7, with 8 bases fitting TRBD1. The CDR3 contains 14 residues. Germline V lookup: CDR1 MNHEY, CDR2 SVGAGI. Trimming took 5 bases from V and 6 from J; bases not matched to a gene: 9.

The chain joins TRBV4-2 to TRBJ1-2; 10 bases align to TRBD1. The CDR3 consists of 15 residues. From germline, CDR1 is LGHNA and CDR2 YNFKEQ. The J segment lost 6 bases and the V segment lost 1 base, leaving 5 bases of the junction unmatched. The CDR3 loop is CASSQVPGQGHGYTF. The CDR3 coding sequence is TGTGCCAGCAGCCAAGTACCGGGACAGGGGCATGGCTACACCTTC.

This clone has only one observation. The V and J genes are TRBV15 and TRBJ2-6; no definite D call. The CDR3 is 15 residues long. Trimming cost V 9 bases and J 0 bases, with 12 bases left between them. Germline values: CDR1 LNHNV, CDR2 YYDKDF (reference sequence). The CDR3 DNA is TGTGCCACTGCTACAGAGAGCTCTGGGGCCAACGTCCTGACTTTC. Translated: CATATESSGANVLTF.

The chain recombines TRBV5-6 with TRBJ2-7, with a possible D match to TRBD1 (5 bases). The CDR3 contains 14 residues. Trimming stripped 1 base from V and 3 bases from J, with 11 bases between. CDR1 SGHDT and CDR2 YYEEEE come from the germline V gene. For the CDR3, the DNA is TGTGCCAGCAGCTTGAAAGACAGCTACTACGAGCAGTACTTC. This gives the protein CASSLKDSYYEQYF.

As regards this clone: An end of the junction does not agree with germline; a read error may underlie this. CDR3 nucleotides: TGTGCCAGCAGACAAGGGACAGGGTCAGCTTTCTTT. Translating gives CASRQGTGSAFF. The genes are TRBV14 and TRBJ1-1, with 9 bases identical to TRBD1. The CDR3 has 12 amino acids. Germline loops: CDR1 SGHDN, CDR2 FVKESK. Drawing the rest from reference TRBV14 and TRBJ1-1, the complete variable domain is EAGVTQFPSHSVIEKGQTVTLRCDPISGHDNLYWYRRVMGKEIKFLLHFVKESKQDESGMPNNRFLAERTGGTYSTLKVQPAELEDSGVYFCASRQGTGSAFFGQGTRLTVV.

This rearrangement joins TRBV27 to TRBJ2-7; TRBD1 aligns across 7 bases. CDR1 and CDR2 from the germline V gene are MNHEY and SMNVEV (reference sequence). The CDR3 sequence is 14 residues long. J gave up 3 bases and V 6 bases, and 8 bases lay outside the gene matches. CDR3 sequence reads: CASRSQGVLYEQYF. CDR3 DNA: TGTGCCAGCAGGAGCCAGGGGGTTCTCTACGAGCAGTACTTC.

On this clone itself: Additional DNA sequences in this sample encode the identical CDR3. The chain joins TRBV30 to TRBJ1-5, with D perhaps matching TRBD1 (6 bases). Germline CDR1 reads GTSNPN; CDR2 reads SVGIG (reference sequence). This CDR3 region has 13 residues. V lost 0 bases to trimming and J lost 4 bases, with 7 bases between them. The CDR3 DNA reads as TGTGCCTGGAGTGTACAGGGAAATCAGCCCCAGCATTTT. Translating gives CAWSVQGNQPQHF.

This clone showed up just once. This sequence joins TRBV12-3 or TRBV12-4 and TRBJ1-1; possible D gene TRBD1, 5 bases. The length of the CDR3 is 12 residues. V dropped 5 bases and J dropped 11 bases, with 15 bases sitting between them. The CDR3 spells CASSPDIPQAFF. The CDR3, as DNA: TGTGCCAGCAGTCCGGACATCCCTCAGGCTTTCTTT.